The rows below give T cell receptor beta chains drawn from one sample of a study of blood T cell repertoires in COVID-19. Produced via immunoSEQ multiplex PCR; TCRdb's table is partial and in-frame only. The sample contains about 200,000 clones, 70% to 90% of which appear only once. Sequences were obtained from peripheral blood. Every receptor here comes from a middle-aged man with acute or convalescent COVID-19. Each CDR3 is given without its conserved first and last residue.

CDR3,J,V
AWKPGLANNEQF,TRBJ2-1,TRBV30
ASSPRGPRTDTQY,TRBJ2-3,TRBV6-5
ASQSGRNTEAF,TRBJ1-1,TRBV18
ASSISGIYGYT,TRBJ1-2,TRBV12-3/TRBV12-4
ASSATSGGVNEQF,TRBJ2-1,TRBV7-3
SVVLTGGYT,TRBJ1-2,TRBV29-1
ASSFLGAAGYNEQF,TRBJ2-1,TRBV5-1
AIREGSTDTQY,TRBJ2-3,TRBV27
ASSADRGYEQY,TRBJ2-7,TRBV2
ASSYSTGRSYEQY,TRBJ2-7,TRBV6-5
ASSIGQHNQPQH,TRBJ1-5,TRBV19
ASRNSMGRAGYT,TRBJ1-2,TRBV6-4
ASSTRRYEKLF,TRBJ1-4,TRBV27
ASTLMGLPGNTIY,TRBJ1-3,TRBV19
AWSTALAGNQPQH,TRBJ1-5,TRBV30
ASSLSLRNTEAF,TRBJ1-1,TRBV5-1
ASSLGTGVQPQH,TRBJ1-5,TRBV19